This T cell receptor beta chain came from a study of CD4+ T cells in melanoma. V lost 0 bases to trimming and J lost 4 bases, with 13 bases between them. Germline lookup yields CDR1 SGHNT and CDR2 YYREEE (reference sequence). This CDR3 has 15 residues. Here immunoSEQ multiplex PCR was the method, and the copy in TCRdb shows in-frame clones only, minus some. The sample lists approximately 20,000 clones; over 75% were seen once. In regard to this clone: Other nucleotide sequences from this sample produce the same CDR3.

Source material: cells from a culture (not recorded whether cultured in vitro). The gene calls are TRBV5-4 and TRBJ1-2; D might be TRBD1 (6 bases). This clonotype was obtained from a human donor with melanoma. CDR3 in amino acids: CASSLEQGRGYGYTF. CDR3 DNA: TGTGCCAGCAGCTTGGAGCAGGGGAGGGGCTATGGCTACACCTTC. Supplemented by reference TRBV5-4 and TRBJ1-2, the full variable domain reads ETGVTQSPTHLIKTRGQQVTLRCSSQSGHNTVSWYQQALGQGPQFIFQYYREEENGRGNFPPRFSGLQFPNYSSELNVNALELDDSALYLCASSLEQGRGYGYTFGSGTRLTVV.